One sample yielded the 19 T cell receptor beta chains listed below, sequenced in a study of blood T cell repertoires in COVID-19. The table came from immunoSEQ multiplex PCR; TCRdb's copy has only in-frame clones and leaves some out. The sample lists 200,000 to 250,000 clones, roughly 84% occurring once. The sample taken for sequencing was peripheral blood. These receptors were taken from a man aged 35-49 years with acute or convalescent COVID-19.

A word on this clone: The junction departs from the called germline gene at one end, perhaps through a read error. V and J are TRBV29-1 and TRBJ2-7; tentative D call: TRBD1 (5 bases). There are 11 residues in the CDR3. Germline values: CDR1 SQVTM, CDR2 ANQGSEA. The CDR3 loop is CSVEDGQGRRF. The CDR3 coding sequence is TGCAGCGTTGAAGACGGCCAGGGAAGAAGGTTC.

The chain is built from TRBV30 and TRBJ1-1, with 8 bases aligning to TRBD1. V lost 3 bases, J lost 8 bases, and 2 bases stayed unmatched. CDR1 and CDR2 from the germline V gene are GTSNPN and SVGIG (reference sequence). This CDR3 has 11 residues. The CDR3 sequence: CAWRDRVEAFF. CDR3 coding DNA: TGTGCCTGGAGGGACAGGGTAGAAGCTTTCTTT.

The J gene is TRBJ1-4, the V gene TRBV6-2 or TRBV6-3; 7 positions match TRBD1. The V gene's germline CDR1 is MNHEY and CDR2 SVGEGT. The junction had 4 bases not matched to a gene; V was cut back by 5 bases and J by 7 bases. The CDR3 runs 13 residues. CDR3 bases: TGTGCCAGCAGTCCACAGGGGCTTGAAAAACTGTTTTTT. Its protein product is CASSPQGLEKLFF.

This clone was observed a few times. The DNA for the CDR3 is TGTGCCAGCAGCTTTACGCGGGCCGAGCAGTACTTC. Its protein product is CASSFTRAEQYF. This chain links TRBV7-8 with TRBJ2-7; D possibly corresponds to TRBD2 (5 bases). This CDR3 comprises 12 residues. Germline CDR1 SGHVS, CDR2 FQNEAQ. The V end lost 3 bases, the J end lost 6 bases, and 9 bases lay between the germline ends.

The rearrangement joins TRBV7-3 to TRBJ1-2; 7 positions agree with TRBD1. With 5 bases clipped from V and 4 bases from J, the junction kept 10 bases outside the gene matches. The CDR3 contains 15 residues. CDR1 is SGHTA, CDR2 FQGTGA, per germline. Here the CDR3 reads CASSPYGTDPYGYTF. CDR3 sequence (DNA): TGTGCCAGCAGCCCGTATGGGACAGACCCCTATGGCTACACCTTC.

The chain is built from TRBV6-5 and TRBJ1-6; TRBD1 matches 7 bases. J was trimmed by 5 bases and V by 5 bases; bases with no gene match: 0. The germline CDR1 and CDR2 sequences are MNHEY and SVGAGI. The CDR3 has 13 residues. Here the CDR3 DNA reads TGTGCCAGCAGTACAGGGGATAATTCACCCCTCCACTTT. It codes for CASSTGDNSPLHF.

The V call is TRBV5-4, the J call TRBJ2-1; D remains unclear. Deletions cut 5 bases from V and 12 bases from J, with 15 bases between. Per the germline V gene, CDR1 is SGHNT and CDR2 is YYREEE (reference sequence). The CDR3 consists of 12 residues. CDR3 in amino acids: CASSADIKVQFF. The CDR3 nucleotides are TGTGCCAGCAGTGCGGATATAAAGGTGCAGTTCTTC.

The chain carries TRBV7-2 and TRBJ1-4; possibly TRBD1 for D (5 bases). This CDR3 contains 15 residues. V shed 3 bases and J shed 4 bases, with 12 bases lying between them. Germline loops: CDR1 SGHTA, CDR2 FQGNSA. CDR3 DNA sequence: TGTGCCAGCAGCTTGCCCACGGGACTTAATGAAAAACTGTTTTTT. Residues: CASSLPTGLNEKLFF.

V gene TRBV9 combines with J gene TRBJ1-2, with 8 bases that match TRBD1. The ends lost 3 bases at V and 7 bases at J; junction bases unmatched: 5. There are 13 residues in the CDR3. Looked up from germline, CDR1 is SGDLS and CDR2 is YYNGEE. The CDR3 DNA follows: TGTGCCAGCAGCGATGGACAGGGCCCTGGCTACACCTTC. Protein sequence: CASSDGQGPGYTF.

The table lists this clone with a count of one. The CDR3 DNA reads as TGCGCCAGCAGCGCAGCCGGGACAGGGGAACCGCTCTCTGGAAACACCATATATTTT. Translation gives CASSAAGTGEPLSGNTIYF. This chain joins TRBV4-1 and TRBJ1-3; 10 bases map to TRBD1. Trimming took 5 bases from V and 0 from J; bases not matched to a gene: 13. CDR3 size: 19 residues. Per germline, CDR1 MGHRA and CDR2 YSYEKL.

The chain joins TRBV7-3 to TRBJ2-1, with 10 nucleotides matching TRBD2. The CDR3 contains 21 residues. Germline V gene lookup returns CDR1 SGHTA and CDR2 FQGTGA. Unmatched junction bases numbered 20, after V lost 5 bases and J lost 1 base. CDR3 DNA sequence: TGTGCCAGCAGCCAGGGCCCCACTAGCGGGATGTTGGAAAGGTCCTACAATGAGCAGTTCTTC. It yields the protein CASSQGPTSGMLERSYNEQFF.

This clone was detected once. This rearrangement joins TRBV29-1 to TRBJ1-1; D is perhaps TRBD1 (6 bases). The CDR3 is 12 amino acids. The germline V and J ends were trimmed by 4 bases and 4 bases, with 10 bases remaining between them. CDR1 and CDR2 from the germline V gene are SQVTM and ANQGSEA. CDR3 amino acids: CSVGGRGTEAFF. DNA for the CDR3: TGCAGCGTTGGGGGCAGGGGCACTGAAGCTTTCTTT.

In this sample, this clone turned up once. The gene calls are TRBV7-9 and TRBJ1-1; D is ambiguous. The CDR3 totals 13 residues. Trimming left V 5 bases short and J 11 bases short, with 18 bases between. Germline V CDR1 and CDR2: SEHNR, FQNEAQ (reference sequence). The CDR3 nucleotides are TGTGCCAGCAGCAGACGGACGGAGGAGGTCGCTTTCTTT. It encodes CASSRRTEEVAFF.

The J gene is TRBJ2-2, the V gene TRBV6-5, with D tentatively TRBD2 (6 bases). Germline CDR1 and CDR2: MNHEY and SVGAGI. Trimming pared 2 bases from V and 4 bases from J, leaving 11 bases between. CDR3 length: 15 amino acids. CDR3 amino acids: CASSYAGLGTGELFF. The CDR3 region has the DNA TGTGCCAGCAGTTACGCGGGGTTGGGCACCGGGGAGCTGTTTTTT.

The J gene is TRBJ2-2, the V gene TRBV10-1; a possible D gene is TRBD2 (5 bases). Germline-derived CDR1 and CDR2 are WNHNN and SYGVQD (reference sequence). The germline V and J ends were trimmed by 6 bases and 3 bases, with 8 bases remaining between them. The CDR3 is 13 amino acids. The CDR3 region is CASSREHTGELFF. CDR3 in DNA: TGCGCCAGCAGCCGGGAACACACCGGGGAGCTGTTTTTT.

The CDR3: CAWSGGGQYYGYTF. The CDR3 region has the DNA TGTGCCTGGAGTGGGGGGGGGCAGTATTATGGCTACACCTTC. The chain employs TRBV30 and TRBJ1-2; tentatively, D is TRBD1 (6 bases). The germline V gene has CDR1 GTSNPN and CDR2 SVGIG (reference sequence). The CDR3 spans 14 residues. The V and J ends lost 1 base and 5 bases respectively, with 14 bases between them.

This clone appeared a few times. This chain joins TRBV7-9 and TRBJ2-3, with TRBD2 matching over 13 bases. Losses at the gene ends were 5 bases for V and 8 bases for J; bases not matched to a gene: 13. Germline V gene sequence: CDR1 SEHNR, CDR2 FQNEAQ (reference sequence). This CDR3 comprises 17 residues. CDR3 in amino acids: CASSPNRLAGGQSTQYF. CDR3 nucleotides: TGTGCCAGCAGCCCGAATCGACTAGCGGGGGGCCAGAGTACGCAGTATTTT.

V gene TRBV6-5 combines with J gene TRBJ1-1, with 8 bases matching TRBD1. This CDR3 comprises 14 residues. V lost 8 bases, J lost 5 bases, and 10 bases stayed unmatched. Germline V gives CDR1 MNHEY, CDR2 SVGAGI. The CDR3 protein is CASGQGRFGTEAFF. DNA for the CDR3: TGTGCCAGCGGACAGGGAAGATTTGGGACTGAAGCTTTCTTT.

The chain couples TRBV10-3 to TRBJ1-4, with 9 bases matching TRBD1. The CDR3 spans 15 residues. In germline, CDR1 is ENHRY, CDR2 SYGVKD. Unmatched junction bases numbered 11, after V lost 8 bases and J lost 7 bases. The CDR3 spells CAISPGQGVTEKLFF. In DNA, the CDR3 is TGTGCCATCTCCCCGGGACAGGGAGTAACTGAAAAACTGTTTTTT.